The following is a TCR beta chain sequence with its context. This record belongs to a study of monozygotic twins with inflammatory bowel disease. Each of the TCR libraries took 3,000 to 4,000 ng of total RNA. TCRdb re-called the 5' RACE reads and shows each CDR3 protein once, DNA omitted. This sample's clone table lists about 440,000 distinct CDR3 sequences. The sample was blood. This sequence originates from a human donor with ulcerative colitis or Crohn's disease, or a healthy co-twin of an affected twin (not recorded which).

CDR3 region: CASSKEGANVLTF. This chain uses TRBV21-1 with TRBJ2-6. TRBV21-1 is recorded as a pseudogene. This CDR3 contains 13 residues.